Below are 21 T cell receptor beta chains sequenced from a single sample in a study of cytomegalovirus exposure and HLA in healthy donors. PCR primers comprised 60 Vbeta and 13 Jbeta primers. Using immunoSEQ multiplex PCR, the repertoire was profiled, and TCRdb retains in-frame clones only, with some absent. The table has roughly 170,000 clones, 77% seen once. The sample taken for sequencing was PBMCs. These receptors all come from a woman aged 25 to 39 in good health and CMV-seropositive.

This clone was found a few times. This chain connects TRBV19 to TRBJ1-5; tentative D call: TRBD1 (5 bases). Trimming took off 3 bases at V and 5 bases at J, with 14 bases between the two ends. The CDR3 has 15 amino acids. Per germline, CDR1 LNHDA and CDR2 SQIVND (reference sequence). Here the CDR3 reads CASSIIRQGDQPQHF. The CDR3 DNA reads TGTGCCAGTAGTATTATTCGGCAGGGCGATCAGCCCCAGCATTTT. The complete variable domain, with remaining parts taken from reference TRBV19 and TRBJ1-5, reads DGGITQSPKYLFRKEGQNVTLSCEQNLNHDAMYWYRQDPGQGLRLIYYSQIVNDFQKGDIAEGYSVSREKKESFPLTVTSAQKNPTAFYLCASSIIRQGDQPQHFGDGTRLSIL.

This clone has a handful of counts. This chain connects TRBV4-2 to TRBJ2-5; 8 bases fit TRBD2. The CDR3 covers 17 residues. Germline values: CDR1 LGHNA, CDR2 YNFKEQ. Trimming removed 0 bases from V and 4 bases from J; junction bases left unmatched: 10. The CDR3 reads CASSQDTSGMLGETQYF. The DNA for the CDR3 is TGTGCCAGCAGCCAAGATACTAGCGGAATGCTGGGAGAGACCCAGTACTTC.

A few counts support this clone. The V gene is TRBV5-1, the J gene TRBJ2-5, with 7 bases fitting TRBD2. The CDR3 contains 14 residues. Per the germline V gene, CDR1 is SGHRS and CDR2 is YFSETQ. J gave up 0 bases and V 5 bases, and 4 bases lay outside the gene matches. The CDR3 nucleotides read TGCGCCAGCAGTGCCGGGGGGAACCAAGAGACCCAGTACTTC. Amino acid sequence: CASSAGGNQETQYF.

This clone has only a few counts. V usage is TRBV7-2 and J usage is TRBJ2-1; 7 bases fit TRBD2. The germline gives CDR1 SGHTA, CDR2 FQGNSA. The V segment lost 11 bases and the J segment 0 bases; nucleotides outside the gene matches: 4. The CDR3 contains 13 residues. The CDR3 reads CASRGSSYNEQFF. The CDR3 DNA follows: TGTGCCTCGCGGGGGAGCTCCTACAATGAGCAGTTCTTC.

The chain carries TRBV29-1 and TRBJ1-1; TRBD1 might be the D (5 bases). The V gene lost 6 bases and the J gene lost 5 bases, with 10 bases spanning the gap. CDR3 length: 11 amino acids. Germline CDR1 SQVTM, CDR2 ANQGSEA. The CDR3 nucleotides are TGCAGCGTGGGAGGGGTGACTGAAGCTTTCTTT. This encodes CSVGGVTEAFF.

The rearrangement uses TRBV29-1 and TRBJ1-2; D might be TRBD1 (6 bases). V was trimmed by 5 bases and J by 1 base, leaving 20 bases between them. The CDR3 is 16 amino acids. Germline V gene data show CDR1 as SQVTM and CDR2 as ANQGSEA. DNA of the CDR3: TGCAGCGTTATAGATAAACAGGGAAGGGATAACTATGGCTACACCTTC. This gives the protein CSVIDKQGRDNYGYTF.

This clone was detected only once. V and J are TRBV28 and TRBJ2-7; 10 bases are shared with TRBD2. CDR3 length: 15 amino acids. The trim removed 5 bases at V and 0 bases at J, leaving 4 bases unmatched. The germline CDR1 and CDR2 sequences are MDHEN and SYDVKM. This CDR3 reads CASSGLAVSSYEQYF. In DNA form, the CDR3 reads TGTGCCAGCAGTGGACTAGCGGTGTCCTCCTACGAGCAGTACTTC.

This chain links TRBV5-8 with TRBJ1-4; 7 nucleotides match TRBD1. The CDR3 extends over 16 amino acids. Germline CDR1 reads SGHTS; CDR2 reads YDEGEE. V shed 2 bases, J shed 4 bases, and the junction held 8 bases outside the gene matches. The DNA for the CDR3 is TGTGCCAGCAGCTTACCTCCGGGACAGATTAATGAAAAACTGTTTTTT. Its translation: CASSLPPGQINEKLFF.

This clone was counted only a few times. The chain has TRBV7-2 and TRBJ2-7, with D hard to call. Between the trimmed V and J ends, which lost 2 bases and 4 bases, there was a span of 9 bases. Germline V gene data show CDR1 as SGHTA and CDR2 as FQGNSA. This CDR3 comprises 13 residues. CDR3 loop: CASSLTSGYEQYF. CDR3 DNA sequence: TGTGCCAGCAGCTTAACATCAGGATACGAGCAGTACTTC.

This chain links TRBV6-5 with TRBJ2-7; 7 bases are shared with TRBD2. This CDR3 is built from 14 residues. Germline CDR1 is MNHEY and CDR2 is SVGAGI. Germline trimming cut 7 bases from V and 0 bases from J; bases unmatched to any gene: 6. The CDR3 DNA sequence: TGTGCCAGCAACCCAGCGGGGATCTCCTACGAGCAGTACTTC. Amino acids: CASNPAGISYEQYF.

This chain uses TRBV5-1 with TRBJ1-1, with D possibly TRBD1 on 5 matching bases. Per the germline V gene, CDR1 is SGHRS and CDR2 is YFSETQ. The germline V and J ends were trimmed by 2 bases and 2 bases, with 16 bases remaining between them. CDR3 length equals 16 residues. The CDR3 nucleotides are TGCGCCAGCAGCTTTGACAGAAGCGGGGGTAACACTGAAGCTTTCTTT. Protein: CASSFDRSGGNTEAFF.

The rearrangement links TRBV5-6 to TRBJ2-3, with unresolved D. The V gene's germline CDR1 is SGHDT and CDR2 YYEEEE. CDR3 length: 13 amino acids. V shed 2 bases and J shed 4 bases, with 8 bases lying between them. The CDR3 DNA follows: TGTGCCAGCAGCTTCACATATTCAGATACGCAGTATTTT. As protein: CASSFTYSDTQYF.

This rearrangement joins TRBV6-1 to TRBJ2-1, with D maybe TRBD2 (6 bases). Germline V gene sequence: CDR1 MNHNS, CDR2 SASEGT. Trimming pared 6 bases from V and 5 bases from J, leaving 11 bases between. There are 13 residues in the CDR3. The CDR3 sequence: CASSSGPNNEQFF. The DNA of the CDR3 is TGTGCCAGCAGCAGCGGGCCCAACAATGAGCAGTTCTTC.

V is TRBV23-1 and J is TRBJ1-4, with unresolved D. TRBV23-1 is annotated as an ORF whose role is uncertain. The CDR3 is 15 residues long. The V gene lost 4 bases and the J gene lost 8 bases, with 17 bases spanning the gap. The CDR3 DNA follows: TGCGCCAGCAGTCTCACAGCCGTCGAGAAAGAAAAACTGTTTTTT. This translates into CASSLTAVEKEKLFF.

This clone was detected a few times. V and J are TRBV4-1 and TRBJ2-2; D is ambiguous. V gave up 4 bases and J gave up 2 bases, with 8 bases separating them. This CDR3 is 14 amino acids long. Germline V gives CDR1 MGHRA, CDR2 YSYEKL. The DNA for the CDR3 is TGCGCCAGCAGCCTCACAGAAAACACCGGGGAGCTGTTTTTT. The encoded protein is CASSLTENTGELFF.

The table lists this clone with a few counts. The CDR3 is CASRLTNQPQHF. DNA for the CDR3: TGTGCCAGCAGACTCACGAATCAGCCCCAGCATTTT. V usage is TRBV6-1 and J usage is TRBJ1-5; D is unresolved. Trimming took off 6 bases at V and 4 bases at J, with 7 bases between the two ends. The V gene's germline CDR1 is MNHNS and CDR2 SASEGT. The CDR3 sequence is 12 residues long.

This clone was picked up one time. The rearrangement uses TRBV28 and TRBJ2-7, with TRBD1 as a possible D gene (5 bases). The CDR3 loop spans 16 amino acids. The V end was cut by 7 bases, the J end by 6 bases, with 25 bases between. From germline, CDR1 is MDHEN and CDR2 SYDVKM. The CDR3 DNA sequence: TGTGCCAGCACTCCCCCTAGGGGTTTTCAACTCCTCGAGCAGTACTTC. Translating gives CASTPPRGFQLLEQYF. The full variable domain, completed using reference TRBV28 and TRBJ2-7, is DVKVTQSSRYLVKRTGEKVFLECVQDMDHENMFWYRQDPGLGLRLIYFSYDVKMKEKGDIPEGYSVSREKKERFSLILESASTNQTSMYLCASTPPRGFQLLEQYFGPGTRLTVT.

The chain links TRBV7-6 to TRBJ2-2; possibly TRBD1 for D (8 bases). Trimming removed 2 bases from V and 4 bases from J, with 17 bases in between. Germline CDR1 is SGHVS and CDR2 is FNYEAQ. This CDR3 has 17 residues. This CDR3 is CASSLQQGGLGTGELFF. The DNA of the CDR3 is TGTGCCAGCAGCTTACAACAGGGGGGGCTAGGCACCGGGGAGCTGTTTTTT.

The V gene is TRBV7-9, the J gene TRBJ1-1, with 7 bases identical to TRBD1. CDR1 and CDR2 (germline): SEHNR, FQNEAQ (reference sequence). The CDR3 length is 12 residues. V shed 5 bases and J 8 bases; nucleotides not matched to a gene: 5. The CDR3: CASSPDRAEAFF. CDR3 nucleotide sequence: TGTGCCAGCAGCCCAGACAGGGCAGAAGCTTTCTTT.

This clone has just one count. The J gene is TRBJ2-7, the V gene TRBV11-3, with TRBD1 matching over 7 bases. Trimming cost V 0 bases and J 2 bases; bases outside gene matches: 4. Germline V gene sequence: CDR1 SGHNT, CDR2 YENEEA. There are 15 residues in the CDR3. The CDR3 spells CASSLETGNAYEQYF. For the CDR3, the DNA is TGTGCCAGCAGCTTAGAGACAGGGAACGCCTACGAGCAGTACTTC. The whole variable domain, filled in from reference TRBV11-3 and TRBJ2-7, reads EAGVVQSPRYKIIEKKQPVAFWCNPISGHNTLYWYLQNLGQGPELLIRYENEEAVDDSQLPKDRFSAERLKGVDSTLKIQPAELGDSAVYLCASSLETGNAYEQYFGPGTRLTVT.

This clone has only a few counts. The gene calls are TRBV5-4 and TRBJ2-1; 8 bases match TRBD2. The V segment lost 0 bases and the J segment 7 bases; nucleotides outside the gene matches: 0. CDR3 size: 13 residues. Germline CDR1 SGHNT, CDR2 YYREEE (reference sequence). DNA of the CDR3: TGTGCCAGCAGCTTGGGACTAGCGAATGAGCAGTTCTTC. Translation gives CASSLGLANEQFF. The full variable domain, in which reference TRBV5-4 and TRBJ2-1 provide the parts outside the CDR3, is ETGVTQSPTHLIKTRGQQVTLRCSSQSGHNTVSWYQQALGQGPQFIFQYYREEENGRGNFPPRFSGLQFPNYSSELNVNALELDDSALYLCASSLGLANEQFFGPGTRLTVL.